This T cell receptor beta chain was sequenced for a study of shared clonotypes between healthy human individuals. At deep level, the assay was performed. DNA at about 210 ng, tens of thousands of T cell genomes, went into sorted-subset replicate PCRs. TCRdb keeps only in-frame clones here, not all; method: immunoSEQ multiplex PCR. The sample contains some 2.4 million clones, 93% of which appear only once. The CDR3 loop spans 16 amino acids. Trimming left V 1 base short and J 3 bases short, with 12 bases between. Germline values: CDR1 SGHTA, CDR2 FQGNSA. The sequencing sample was made of naive CD4+ T cells from PBMCs. Subset: CD45RA+ positively selected. The clonotype originates from a man between 18 and 29 years old in good health. Some clones in this sample may be carry-over from other donors' samples. The rearrangement joins TRBV7-2 to TRBJ2-2; the D gene is possibly TRBD2 (6 bases). The CDR3 DNA reads as TGTGCCAGCAGCTTAGTGGGGGGATTCGACACCGGGGAGCTGTTTTTT. This gives the protein CASSLVGGFDTGELFF.